The 5 T cell receptor beta chains listed next were all sequenced from one sample in a study of identical twins (dated by TCRdb to the mid-2010s). Library construction relied on 5' RACE. For sequencing, an Illumina HiSeq 2000 was employed. The public reads were reprocessed in TCRdb via fastp at Q25 and MiXCR, keeping in-frame beta chains. Rows matching on CDR3 protein sequence are summarized as one entry with the most common DNA and genes. The sample table holds 510,000 or so distinct CDR3 sequences, of which 15% were seen once. The ten biggest clones cover roughly 0.44% of the sample. The sample was also reused in another study, on yellow fever vaccine responses in identical twins.

The specimen was CD4+ T cells sorted from blood. These receptors came from a woman younger than 30 in good health.

V and J are TRBV29-1 and TRBJ2-1, with D unclear. CDR1 is SQVTM, CDR2 ANQGSEA, per germline. CDR3 length equals 11 residues. V was pared by 3 bases and J by 7 bases, with 7 bases between. In DNA, the CDR3 is TGCAGCGTTGACAGGAATAATGAGCAGTTCTTC. Translating gives CSVDRNNEQFF.

CDR3 residues: CASSLGLSGAERNTGELFF. The CDR3 region has the DNA TGTGCCAGCAGCTTAGGACTCTCGGGAGCGGAAAGGAACACCGGGGAGCTGTTTTTT. This chain connects TRBV11-1 to TRBJ2-2; D possibly corresponds to TRBD2 (6 bases). Germline V gives CDR1 SGHAT, CDR2 FQDESV (reference sequence). V was trimmed by 1 base and J by 1 base, leaving 19 bases between them. This CDR3 spans 19 amino acids.

This clonotype has just a few counts. The CDR3 loop is CASSVGSGGPFDEQFF. In DNA form, the CDR3 reads TGTGCCAGCAGCGTAGGGAGCGGGGGCCCCTTCGATGAGCAGTTCTTC. The rearrangement uses TRBV9 and TRBJ2-1, with 8 bases that match TRBD2. The V gene's germline CDR1 is SGDLS and CDR2 YYNGEE. Unmatched junction bases numbered 10, after V lost 0 bases and J lost 8 bases. CDR3 length: 16 amino acids.

In nucleotides, the CDR3 is TGCGCCAGCAGTACCCCCGGGACTAGCGGGAGCATAGCGCAGTATTTT. Its translation is CASSTPGTSGSIAQYF. The chain joins TRBV4-1 to TRBJ2-3, with 14 bases aligning to TRBD2. CDR1 is MGHRA and CDR2 is YSYEKL in the germline V gene. Trimming at V came to 6 bases and at J to 10 bases, leaving 12 bases not matched to a gene. The CDR3 is 16 amino acids.

The chain couples TRBV11-1 to TRBJ1-3; TRBD1 might be the D (6 bases). This CDR3 has 18 amino acids. The V gene's germline CDR1 is SGHAT and CDR2 FQDESV (reference sequence). V was cut by 0 bases and J by 0 bases, with 15 bases left in between. CDR3 sequence: CASSLAQTGTRSGNTIYF. CDR3 sequence (DNA): TGTGCCAGCAGCTTAGCGCAGACAGGAACTCGCTCTGGAAACACCATATATTTT.